A single T cell receptor beta chain is shown here with its context. TCRdb processed the RT-PCR reads anew with MiXCR; each CDR3 protein has one entry. The data hold roughly 230,000 distinct CDR3 sequences, with roughly 15% observed a single time. This record comes from a study of patients and donors after allogeneic stem cell transplantation. V trimming: 5 bases; J trimming: 2 bases; junction bases outside the gene matches: 3. The CDR3 extends over 15 amino acids. The germline V gene has CDR1 MNHEY and CDR2 SVGEGT. The clonotype was recovered from a human donor who was either an allogeneic HSCT recipient or a stem cell or donor lymphocyte infusion donor (not recorded which). It is not recorded whose cells these are; they may come from a transplant donor. Material for sequencing was blood, either unsorted or a sorted T cell fraction (not recorded which). The chain couples TRBV6-2 or TRBV6-3 to TRBJ2-1; TRBD2 agrees at 10 bases. CDR3 in amino acids: CASSRLAGTYNEQFF. In DNA form, the CDR3 reads TGTGCCAGCAGTCGACTAGCGGGTACCTACAATGAGCAGTTCTTC.